This T cell receptor beta chain stems from a study of blood T cell repertoires in COVID-19. The wider study: The study drew acute and convalescent COVID-19 samples from the United States, Italy and Spain. T cells, B-cell-depleted T cells, or PBMCs provided the cDNA or gDNA that served as material.

V lost 2 bases to trimming and J lost 9 bases, with 8 bases between them. CDR3 length: 12 amino acids. Germline V gene sequence: CDR1 SGHTA, CDR2 FQGTGA. Clones were sequenced by immunoSEQ multiplex PCR, and TCRdb holds only the in-frame ones, with some missing. The table includes 110,000 to 150,000 clones, around 88% detected once. This clonotype was sampled from a man in his sixties with active or convalescent COVID-19. V and J are TRBV7-3 and TRBJ2-1; possible D gene TRBD2, 5 bases. Sequenced input: peripheral blood. Written as DNA, the CDR3 is TGTGCCAGCAGCTTATCCGGGATTGAGCAGTTCTTC. It codes for CASSLSGIEQFF.